This is a list of T cell receptor beta chains from one sample in a study of type 1 and type 2 diabetes patients. TCRdb reprocessed the multiplex PCR reads with MiXCR, giving one entry per CDR3 protein. The table lists 270,000 or so distinct CDR3 sequences, roughly 48% of them singletons. The material sequenced was peripheral blood mononuclear cells (PBMCs). The receptors stem from a man between 18 and 29 years old with type 2 diabetes. Both conserved end residues are part of each CDR3. Each record gives: J gene, clone size, V gene, D gene, CDR3 protein, CDR3 DNA. The D gene is left open where the match is weak. The size entry is marked missing in some rows and otherwise reads once, few, many or a size class.

j_gene: TRBJ1-2; abundance: .; v_gene: TRBV28; d_gene: .; CDR3aa: CASSRTDRLYGYTF; CDR3nt: TGTGCCAGCAGTCGTACAGACAGGCTCTATGGCTACACCTTC
j_gene: TRBJ2-6; abundance: few; v_gene: TRBV14; d_gene: .; CDR3aa: CASSHLGGGPGANVLTF; CDR3nt: TGTGCCAGCAGCCACCTAGGGGGGGGCCCTGGGGCCAACGTCCTGACTTTC
j_gene: TRBJ2-3; abundance: .; v_gene: TRBV12-3/TRBV12-4; d_gene: .; CDR3aa: CASTGIPTDTQYF; CDR3nt: TGTGCCAGCACCGGGATCCCCACAGATACGCAGTATTTT
j_gene: TRBJ2-7; abundance: .; v_gene: TRBV6-6; d_gene: .; CDR3aa: CASSLVQGPYEQYF; CDR3nt: TGTGCCAGCAGCCTCGTCCAGGGACCCTACGAGCAGTACTTC
j_gene: TRBJ2-5; abundance: few; v_gene: TRBV20-1; d_gene: .; CDR3aa: CSVGSGRETQYF; CDR3nt: TGCAGTGTGGGTTCGGGGCGCGAGACCCAGTACTTC
j_gene: TRBJ1-5; abundance: .; v_gene: TRBV20-1; d_gene: .; CDR3aa: CSATAPGGNQPQHF; CDR3nt: TGCAGTGCCACCGCCCCGGGGGGCAATCAGCCCCAGCATTTT
j_gene: TRBJ2-3; abundance: .; v_gene: TRBV7-6; d_gene: TRBD1; CDR3aa: CASSLRTGRTDTQYF; CDR3nt: TGTGCCAGCAGCCTAAGGACAGGTCGCACAGATACGCAGTATTTT
j_gene: TRBJ1-1; abundance: .; v_gene: TRBV6-6; d_gene: .; CDR3aa: CASSYGHLDTEAFF; CDR3nt: TGTGCCAGCAGTTACGGGCATCTGGACACTGAAGCTTTCTTT
j_gene: TRBJ2-7; abundance: .; v_gene: TRBV14; d_gene: TRBD1; CDR3aa: CASSRSGQGYPYEQYF; CDR3nt: TGTGCCAGCAGCCGGTCGGGACAGGGGTATCCCTACGAGCAGTACTTC
j_gene: TRBJ1-1; abundance: .; v_gene: TRBV28; d_gene: .; CDR3aa: CASGQTGMNTEAFF; CDR3nt: TGTGCCAGCGGTCAGACGGGGATGAACACTGAAGCTTTCTTT
j_gene: TRBJ1-5; abundance: once; v_gene: TRBV15; d_gene: TRBD1; CDR3aa: CATSSRGQGDQPQHF; CDR3nt: TGTGCCACCAGCAGTAGGGGACAGGGGGATCAGCCCCAGCATTTT
j_gene: TRBJ2-1; abundance: .; v_gene: TRBV29-1; d_gene: TRBD2; CDR3aa: CSVLGLAGARNGQFF; CDR3nt: TGCAGCGTTCTGGGACTAGCGGGAGCTCGAAATGGGCAGTTCTTC
j_gene: TRBJ1-1; abundance: .; v_gene: TRBV19; d_gene: .; CDR3aa: CASSIYGNTEAFF; CDR3nt: TGTGCCAGTAGTATTTACGGGAACACTGAAGCTTTCTTT
j_gene: TRBJ2-1; abundance: .; v_gene: TRBV11-1; d_gene: TRBD2; CDR3aa: CASSHREGREEQFF; CDR3nt: TGTGCCAGCAGTCATAGGGAGGGCCGAGAAGAGCAGTTCTTC
j_gene: TRBJ2-2; abundance: few; v_gene: TRBV19; d_gene: .; CDR3aa: CASSIQGNTGELFF; CDR3nt: TGTGCCAGTAGTATTCAGGGGAACACCGGGGAGCTGTTTTTT
j_gene: TRBJ1-2; abundance: .; v_gene: TRBV7-3; d_gene: .; CDR3aa: CASSLRTAPLGYTF; CDR3nt: TGTGCCAGCAGCTTGAGGACAGCCCCCCTAGGCTACACCTTC
j_gene: TRBJ2-3; abundance: few; v_gene: TRBV19; d_gene: .; CDR3aa: CASSIDGNRETQYF; CDR3nt: TGTGCCAGTAGTATAGATGGAAACAGGGAAACGCAGTATTTT
j_gene: TRBJ1-1; abundance: .; v_gene: TRBV4-1; d_gene: .; CDR3aa: CASSQWQVGAEAFF; CDR3nt: TGCGCCAGCAGCCAATGGCAGGTTGGTGCTGAAGCTTTCTTT
j_gene: TRBJ2-7; abundance: few; v_gene: TRBV5-1; d_gene: .; CDR3aa: CASSPVGVPSSYEQYF; CDR3nt: TGCGCCAGCAGCCCGGTTGGGGTACCAAGCTCCTACGAGCAGTACTTC
j_gene: TRBJ2-7; abundance: many; v_gene: TRBV7-8; d_gene: .; CDR3aa: CASSLIYEQYF; CDR3nt: TGTGCCAGCAGCCTGATCTACGAGCAGTACTTC
j_gene: TRBJ2-6; abundance: .; v_gene: TRBV29-1; d_gene: TRBD1; CDR3aa: CSVGGDRTGANVLTF; CDR3nt: TGCAGCGTTGGCGGGGACAGGACTGGGGCCAACGTCCTGACTTTC
j_gene: TRBJ2-2; abundance: .; v_gene: TRBV5-1; d_gene: .; CDR3aa: CASKGGVSELFF; CDR3nt: TGCGCCAGCAAGGGCGGCGTGTCGGAGCTGTTTTTT
j_gene: TRBJ2-7; abundance: many; v_gene: TRBV25-1; d_gene: TRBD1; CDR3aa: CASTDDTGTAYEQYF; CDR3nt: TGTGCCAGCACGGACGACACCGGGACAGCCTACGAGCAGTACTTC
j_gene: TRBJ1-5; abundance: few; v_gene: TRBV19; d_gene: TRBD1; CDR3aa: CASRGTGNQPQHF; CDR3nt: TGTGCCAGTAGGGGGACAGGGAATCAGCCCCAGCATTTT
j_gene: TRBJ1-6; abundance: .; v_gene: TRBV19; d_gene: .; CDR3aa: CATLPGDPNSPLHF; CDR3nt: TGTGCCACCCTCCCCGGGGACCCGAATTCACCCCTCCACTTT
j_gene: TRBJ2-7; abundance: .; v_gene: TRBV6-1; d_gene: TRBD1; CDR3aa: CAGQGPEVQYF; CDR3nt: TGTGCCGGACAGGGGCCTGAGGTGCAGTACTTC
j_gene: TRBJ2-1; abundance: .; v_gene: TRBV14; d_gene: .; CDR3aa: CASSQDSIARTQENEQFF; CDR3nt: TGTGCCAGCAGCCAAGATTCCATTGCGAGAACCCAAGAGAATGAGCAGTTCTTC
j_gene: TRBJ1-4; abundance: few; v_gene: TRBV29-1; d_gene: .; CDR3aa: CSVETATNEKLFF; CDR3nt: TGCAGCGTTGAGACGGCAACTAATGAAAAACTGTTTTTT
j_gene: TRBJ1-2; abundance: .; v_gene: TRBV7-4; d_gene: .; CDR3aa: CASSPMELRDTNGEGYTF; CDR3nt: TGTGCCAGCAGCCCGATGGAACTCCGGGACACTAACGGGGAGGGCTACACCTTC
j_gene: TRBJ2-7; abundance: few; v_gene: TRBV19; d_gene: .; CDR3aa: CASSSTAVTYEQYF; CDR3nt: TGTGCCAGTAGTTCCACAGCTGTGACCTACGAGCAGTACTTC
j_gene: TRBJ2-3; abundance: .; v_gene: TRBV7-8; d_gene: .; CDR3aa: CASSLPRGRLTDTQYF; CDR3nt: TGTGCCAGCAGCTTACCCCGGGGGCGTCTCACAGATACGCAGTATTTT
j_gene: TRBJ2-2; abundance: .; v_gene: TRBV4-1; d_gene: .; CDR3aa: CASSQDRHTGELFF; CDR3nt: TGCGCCAGCAGCCAAGATCGGCATACCGGGGAGCTGTTTTTT
j_gene: TRBJ1-2; abundance: few; v_gene: TRBV7-2; d_gene: .; CDR3aa: CASSSYINYGYTF; CDR3nt: TGTGCCAGCAGCTCCTACATTAACTATGGCTACACCTTC
j_gene: TRBJ2-2; abundance: few; v_gene: TRBV4-1; d_gene: .; CDR3aa: CASTWVRRDDGELFF; CDR3nt: TGCGCCAGCACATGGGTTAGGCGGGATGACGGGGAGCTGTTTTTT
j_gene: TRBJ2-5; abundance: .; v_gene: TRBV4-1; d_gene: TRBD2; CDR3aa: CASSQESGGAVETQYF; CDR3nt: TGCGCCAGCAGCCAGGAGAGCGGGGGGGCCGTTGAGACCCAGTACTTC
j_gene: TRBJ1-2; abundance: .; v_gene: TRBV10-2; d_gene: TRBD1; CDR3aa: CASSESRGLDYGYTF; CDR3nt: TGCGCCAGCAGTGAGTCGAGGGGGCTGGACTATGGCTACACCTTC
j_gene: TRBJ2-2; abundance: many; v_gene: TRBV2; d_gene: .; CDR3aa: CASSVTPEVTGELFF; CDR3nt: TGTGCCAGCAGTGTCACTCCGGAAGTCACCGGGGAGCTGTTTTTT
j_gene: TRBJ2-7; abundance: .; v_gene: TRBV7-3; d_gene: .; CDR3aa: CASSSTRGYEQYF; CDR3nt: TGTGCCAGCAGCTCAACCCGGGGATACGAGCAGTACTTC
j_gene: TRBJ2-7; abundance: few; v_gene: TRBV30; d_gene: .; CDR3aa: CAWSRTHTNEQYF; CDR3nt: TGTGCCTGGAGTCGGACCCACACGAACGAGCAGTACTTC
j_gene: TRBJ1-1; abundance: .; v_gene: TRBV9; d_gene: .; CDR3aa: CASSVGVATEAFF; CDR3nt: TGTGCCAGCAGCGTCGGGGTTGCCACTGAAGCTTTCTTT
j_gene: TRBJ2-7; abundance: .; v_gene: TRBV28; d_gene: TRBD1; CDR3aa: CASRTGDQEQYF; CDR3nt: TGTGCCTCCCGGACAGGGGATCAGGAGCAGTACTTC
j_gene: TRBJ1-2; abundance: .; v_gene: TRBV30; d_gene: .; CDR3aa: CAWSVHGGIGYTF; CDR3nt: TGTGCCTGGAGTGTACACGGGGGCATTGGCTACACCTTC
j_gene: TRBJ2-3; abundance: .; v_gene: TRBV5-1; d_gene: .; CDR3aa: CASSSLAPLDTQYF; CDR3nt: TGCGCCAGCAGCTCGCTAGCTCCCCTAGATACGCAGTATTTT
j_gene: TRBJ2-7; abundance: .; v_gene: TRBV5-4; d_gene: .; CDR3aa: CASSLYGGTYKQYF; CDR3nt: TGTGCCAGCAGCTTGTACGGGGGAACCTACAAGCAGTACTTC
j_gene: TRBJ1-1; abundance: .; v_gene: TRBV9; d_gene: .; CDR3aa: CASSVATGTEAFF; CDR3nt: TGTGCCAGCAGCGTAGCTACGGGCACTGAAGCTTTCTTT
j_gene: TRBJ2-7; abundance: few; v_gene: TRBV6-6; d_gene: .; CDR3aa: CAMSPALGEQYF; CDR3nt: TGTGCCATGTCTCCAGCCCTGGGCGAGCAGTACTTC
j_gene: TRBJ1-6; abundance: .; v_gene: TRBV7-2; d_gene: TRBD1; CDR3aa: CASSPRRDRVASPLHF; CDR3nt: TGTGCCAGCAGCCCCCGACGGGACAGGGTGGCCTCACCCCTCCACTTT
j_gene: TRBJ1-4; abundance: .; v_gene: TRBV19; d_gene: TRBD1; CDR3aa: CASGQGARELFF; CDR3nt: TGTGCCAGCGGACAGGGGGCGAGGGAACTGTTTTTT
j_gene: TRBJ1-5; abundance: .; v_gene: TRBV7-9; d_gene: .; CDR3aa: CASSLEIAGSNQPQHF; CDR3nt: TGTGCCAGCAGCTTAGAGATCGCAGGTAGCAATCAGCCCCAGCATTTT
j_gene: TRBJ2-2; abundance: .; v_gene: TRBV2; d_gene: .; CDR3aa: CASIPGSLTGELFF; CDR3nt: TGTGCCAGCATACCGGGGTCTCTCACCGGGGAGCTGTTTTTT
j_gene: TRBJ1-4; abundance: .; v_gene: TRBV30; d_gene: .; CDR3aa: CAWRSGINEELFF; CDR3nt: TGTGCCTGGAGGTCCGGAATTAATGAAGAACTGTTTTTT
j_gene: TRBJ2-1; abundance: few; v_gene: TRBV10-3; d_gene: TRBD2; CDR3aa: CAISASSGGTYTYNEQFF; CDR3nt: TGTGCCATCAGTGCTTCTAGCGGGGGGACCTACACATACAATGAGCAGTTCTTC
j_gene: TRBJ2-5; abundance: .; v_gene: TRBV7-9; d_gene: .; CDR3aa: CASRPSDRTRRETQYF; CDR3nt: TGTGCCAGCAGACCCTCTGACCGCACCCGGCGAGAGACCCAGTACTTC
j_gene: TRBJ2-7; abundance: .; v_gene: TRBV10-3; d_gene: TRBD1; CDR3aa: CAISAGQERDEQYF; CDR3nt: TGTGCCATCAGTGCTGGACAGGAACGAGACGAGCAGTACTTC
j_gene: TRBJ1-1; abundance: .; v_gene: TRBV7-2; d_gene: .; CDR3aa: CASSLTFPNTEAFF; CDR3nt: TGTGCCAGCAGCTTAACATTCCCCAACACTGAAGCTTTCTTT
j_gene: TRBJ2-7; abundance: few; v_gene: TRBV4-1; d_gene: .; CDR3aa: CASSQEGTYEQYF; CDR3nt: TGCGCCAGCAGCCAAGAGGGGACCTACGAGCAGTACTTC
j_gene: TRBJ1-1; abundance: few; v_gene: TRBV4-1; d_gene: TRBD1; CDR3aa: CASSRPGTVNTEAFF; CDR3nt: TGCGCCAGCAGCCGCCCCGGGACAGTGAACACTGAAGCTTTCTTT
j_gene: TRBJ1-4; abundance: .; v_gene: TRBV12-3/TRBV12-4; d_gene: TRBD1; CDR3aa: CASSPGDRGNFNEKLFF; CDR3nt: TGTGCCAGCAGCCCCGGGGACAGGGGCAACTTTAATGAAAAACTGTTTTTT
j_gene: TRBJ1-5; abundance: .; v_gene: TRBV7-2; d_gene: .; CDR3aa: CASRPVPQGNQPQHF; CDR3nt: TGTGCCAGCAGACCCGTTCCCCAGGGCAATCAGCCCCAGCATTTT